What follows are 25 T cell receptor beta chains derived from one specimen sequenced in a study of technical replicates of blood from a few donors. Some clones are missing from TCRdb's copy, which holds only in-frame ones; the method was immunoSEQ multiplex PCR. This table holds about 13,000 clones, 86% found once. The sequenced material came from PBMCs. These TCRs come from a human donor in good health.

The chain couples TRBV4-1 to TRBJ2-1, with D perhaps TRBD2 (5 bases). CDR3 length: 17 residues. Trimming left V 4 bases short and J 3 bases short, with 19 bases between. CDR1 is MGHRA, CDR2 YSYEKL, per germline. The CDR3 DNA follows: TGCGCCAGCAGCCCTGGACTCCTACAAAAGATCTACAATGAGCAGTTCTTC. It encodes CASSPGLLQKIYNEQFF.

CDR3 sequence (DNA): TGTGCCAGCAGTGAATACCTAGCGGCAACTAATGAGCAGTTCTTC. This translates into CASSEYLAATNEQFF. The chain has TRBV2 and TRBJ2-1, with TRBD2 identical over 7 bases. The CDR3 sequence is 15 residues long. CDR1 SNHLY and CDR2 FYNNEI come from the germline V gene. J was trimmed by 7 bases and V by 2 bases; bases with no gene match: 8. Drawing the rest from reference TRBV2 and TRBJ2-1, the complete variable domain is EPEVTQTPSHQVTQMGQEVILRCVPISNHLYFYWYRQILGQKVEFLVSFYNNEISEKSEIFDDQFSVERPDGSNFTLKIRSTKLEDSAMYFCASSEYLAATNEQFFGPGTRLTVL.

This chain joins TRBV7-3 and TRBJ2-1, with D unclear. CDR3 length: 13 residues. Trimming took off 2 bases at V and 2 bases at J, with 4 bases between the two ends. CDR1 SGHTA and CDR2 FQGTGA come from the germline V gene. CDR3 protein: CASSLAAYNEQFF. Here the CDR3 DNA reads TGTGCCAGCAGCTTAGCGGCCTACAATGAGCAGTTCTTC.

The V and J genes are TRBV25-1 and TRBJ2-5, with TRBD2 identical over 8 bases. The ends lost 5 bases at V and 5 bases at J; junction bases unmatched: 7. The germline gives CDR1 MGHDK, CDR2 SYGVNS. The CDR3 has 14 residues. CDR3 sequence: CASSTLAERETQYF. For the CDR3, the DNA is TGTGCCAGCAGTACACTAGCGGAGAGGGAGACCCAGTACTTC.

V and J are TRBV2 and TRBJ2-3; D gene ambiguous. Germline V gives CDR1 SNHLY, CDR2 FYNNEI. Trimming left V 7 bases short and J 1 base short, with 6 bases between. This CDR3 comprises 12 residues. CDR3 coding DNA: TGTGCCAGCAACGCAGGCACAGATACGCAGTATTTT. Its protein product is CASNAGTDTQYF. The full variable domain, with the rest looked up from reference TRBV2 and TRBJ2-3, is EPEVTQTPSHQVTQMGQEVILRCVPISNHLYFYWYRQILGQKVEFLVSFYNNEISEKSEIFDDQFSVERPDGSNFTLKIRSTKLEDSAMYFCASNAGTDTQYFGPGTRLTVL.

The sample holds one count of this clone. J is TRBJ2-5 and V is TRBV7-9; weak D call: TRBD2 (5 bases). V was shortened by 1 base and J by 2 bases, with 8 bases between the two germline ends. Germline V CDR1 and CDR2: SEHNR, FQNEAQ (reference sequence). The CDR3 contains 14 residues. Here the CDR3 reads CASSLGPGQETQYF. The CDR3 bases are TGTGCCAGCAGCTTAGGTCCGGGGCAAGAGACCCAGTACTTC. The full variable domain, its missing parts supplied by reference TRBV7-9 and TRBJ2-5, is DTGVSQNPRHKITKRGQNVTFRCDPISEHNRLYWYRQTLGQGPEFLTYFQNEAQLEKSRLLSDRFSAERPKGSFSTLEIQRTEQGDSAMYLCASSLGPGQETQYFGPGTRLLVL.

CDR3 bases: TGTGCCAGCAGCCCGGGACAGGGGGGCTACGAGCAGTACTTC. Translation: CASSPGQGGYEQYF. The chain carries TRBV6-4 and TRBJ2-7; 11 bases are a match to TRBD1. V lost 6 bases, J lost 3 bases, and 4 bases stayed unmatched. The CDR3 sequence is 14 residues long. The germline CDR1 and CDR2 sequences are MRHNA and SNTAGT.

V gene TRBV6-1 combines with J gene TRBJ1-2; 9 positions match TRBD1. The V gene end was trimmed by 0 bases and the J gene end by 0 bases; junction bases not matched to a gene: 5. Germline CDR1 reads MNHNS; CDR2 reads SASEGT. CDR3 length: 17 amino acids. CDR3 DNA sequence: TGTGCCAGCAGTGAAGCAGGGACAGGGCCAGCTAACTATGGCTACACCTTC. The encoded protein is CASSEAGTGPANYGYTF.

The gene calls are TRBV5-3 and TRBJ1-5; D ambiguous. TRBV5-3 is designated an ORF whose function remains uncertain. Trimming pared 0 bases from V and 3 bases from J, leaving 16 bases between. The CDR3 is made up of 17 amino acids. CDR3 DNA: TGTGCCAGAAGCTTGGCCGGGAGGGTTTGTTACAATCAGCCCCAGCATTTT. Translated, it gives CARSLAGRVCYNQPQHF.

CDR3: CAWRALQGTDTQYF. The CDR3 DNA is TGTGCCTGGAGAGCTCTACAGGGCACAGATACGCAGTATTTT. The chain is built from TRBV30 and TRBJ2-3, with D perhaps TRBD1 (5 bases). Germline CDR1 and CDR2: GTSNPN and SVGIG (reference sequence). The CDR3 loop spans 14 amino acids. V was pared by 3 bases and J by 1 base, with 11 bases between.

The chain combines TRBV9 with TRBJ1-5, with D possibly TRBD1 on 5 matching bases. The CDR3 has 16 residues. V was clipped by 3 bases and J by 3 bases, with 16 bases between them. Germline values: CDR1 SGDLS, CDR2 YYNGEE. This CDR3 reads CASSEGGGAYNQPQHF. The CDR3 DNA sequence: TGTGCCAGCAGCGAGGGTGGCGGGGCATACAATCAGCCCCAGCATTTT. The whole variable domain, remainder taken from reference TRBV9 and TRBJ1-5, is DSGVTQTPKHLITATGQRVTLRCSPRSGDLSVYWYQQSLDQGLQFLIQYYNGEERAKGNILERFSAQQFPDLHSELNLSSLELGDSALYFCASSEGGGAYNQPQHFGDGTRLSIL.

The J gene is TRBJ2-4, the V gene TRBV18; the match to TRBD2 covers 7 bases. There are 16 residues in the CDR3. J lost 1 base, V lost 4 bases, and 7 bases had no gene match. CDR1 is KGHSH, CDR2 LQKENI, per germline. The chain's CDR3 is CASSLSGGGAKNIQYF. CDR3 DNA sequence: TGTGCCAGCTCACTCTCGGGAGGAGGGGCCAAAAACATTCAGTACTTC.

In its sample, this clone was seen a few times. The chain carries TRBV10-1 and TRBJ2-2; TRBD2 agrees at 7 bases. Germline V gene data show CDR1 as WNHNN and CDR2 as SYGVQD (reference sequence). J gave up 4 bases and V 3 bases, and 8 bases lay outside the gene matches. The CDR3 loop spans 16 amino acids. The CDR3 DNA is TGCGCCAGCAGTGATGGGTGGCGGGAGCGCACCGGGGAGCTGTTTTTT. Amino acid sequence: CASSDGWRERTGELFF.

This chain joins TRBV7-6 and TRBJ2-5; 8 bases match TRBD1. CDR3 length: 13 amino acids. Looked up from germline, CDR1 is SGHVS and CDR2 is FNYEAQ. Trimming removed 5 bases from V and 8 bases from J; junction bases left unmatched: 7. The CDR3, as DNA: TGTGCCAGCAGCCCCGGGACAGGAATTACCCAGTACTTC. Residues: CASSPGTGITQYF.

This clone was observed a handful of times. This chain joins TRBV10-1 and TRBJ1-1, with 8 bases lining up with TRBD1. V shed 7 bases, J shed 0 bases, and the junction held 7 bases outside the gene matches. The CDR3 has 15 residues. The V gene's germline CDR1 is WNHNN and CDR2 SYGVQD (reference sequence). CDR3 amino acids: CASKQGDLLNTEAFF. The DNA for the CDR3 is TGCGCCAGCAAACAGGGGGACTTACTGAACACTGAAGCTTTCTTT.

This clone came up a few times. The rearrangement joins TRBV7-9 to TRBJ1-2; unclear D gene. The germline V gene has CDR1 SEHNR and CDR2 FQNEAQ (reference sequence). Trimming took 1 base from V and 7 from J, leaving 7 bases between them. CDR3 size: 12 residues. The CDR3 reads CASSLEHSGYTF. The DNA of the CDR3 is TGTGCCAGCAGCTTAGAACATTCTGGCTACACCTTC.

The chain links TRBV5-1 to TRBJ1-4, with D perhaps matching TRBD1 (6 bases). CDR3 length: 15 residues. The V and J ends lost 1 base and 5 bases respectively, with 12 bases between them. Germline CDR1 is SGHRS and CDR2 is YFSETQ. The CDR3 bases are TGCGCCAGCAGCTTGACAGGGATGCAGAATGAAAAACTGTTTTTT. Encoded protein: CASSLTGMQNEKLFF.

The CDR3 here is CASSPFAGRSTDTQYF. DNA of the CDR3: TGTGCCAGCTCACCTTTCGCGGGCAGAAGCACAGATACGCAGTATTTT. This chain connects TRBV18 to TRBJ2-3, with D possibly TRBD2 on 5 matching bases. Trimming took off 3 bases at V and 0 bases at J, with 13 bases between the two ends. This CDR3 has 16 residues. The germline CDR1 and CDR2 sequences are KGHSH and LQKENI.

The rearrangement links TRBV5-6 to TRBJ2-1, with 8 nucleotides matching TRBD2. The CDR3 consists of 14 residues. CDR1 is SGHDT and CDR2 is YYEEEE in the germline V gene. V was clipped by 1 base and J by 9 bases; unmatched bases: 6. CDR3 nucleotide sequence: TGTGCCAGCAGCTTGCCGGGAGGGCCGGGTGAGCAGTTCTTC. Protein: CASSLPGGPGEQFF.

The V and J genes are TRBV7-2 and TRBJ2-1; 13 bases are a match to TRBD2. The length of the CDR3 is 15 residues. Germline-derived CDR1 and CDR2 are SGHTA and FQGNSA. V dropped 5 bases and J dropped 8; count of bases not matched to a gene: 6. The CDR3, as DNA: TGTGCCAGCAGCGCCGGGACTAGCGGGACGCATGAGCAGTTCTTC. It encodes CASSAGTSGTHEQFF.

The V call is TRBV6-5, the J call TRBJ2-1, with D unclear. The germline V gene has CDR1 MNHEY and CDR2 SVGAGI. Deletions cut 6 bases from V and 3 bases from J, with 9 bases between. The CDR3 sequence is 13 residues long. The CDR3 reads CASSLDLYNEQFF. The CDR3 DNA follows: TGTGCCAGCAGCCTAGATCTCTACAATGAGCAGTTCTTC.

The chain employs TRBV7-9 and TRBJ1-5, with no clear D. CDR1 and CDR2 (germline): SEHNR, FQNEAQ (reference sequence). V gave up 1 base and J gave up 6 bases, with 10 bases separating them. This CDR3 region has 14 residues. The CDR3 region is CASSLGYEGQPQHF. The DNA of the CDR3 is TGTGCCAGCAGCTTAGGCTATGAGGGTCAGCCCCAGCATTTT. The full variable domain, completed using reference TRBV7-9 and TRBJ1-5, is DTGVSQNPRHKITKRGQNVTFRCDPISEHNRLYWYRQTLGQGPEFLTYFQNEAQLEKSRLLSDRFSAERPKGSFSTLEIQRTEQGDSAMYLCASSLGYEGQPQHFGDGTRLSIL.

The chain is built from TRBV18 and TRBJ1-1; TRBD1 aligns across 7 bases. Germline V lookup: CDR1 KGHSH, CDR2 LQKENI. J gave up 0 bases and V 4 bases, and 11 bases lay outside the gene matches. The CDR3 loop spans 17 amino acids. The CDR3 here is CASSHNRDRILNTEAFF. The CDR3 nucleotides read TGTGCCAGCTCACATAACCGGGACAGAATATTGAACACTGAAGCTTTCTTT.

This clone occurred once. The chain is built from TRBV28 and TRBJ1-5; D unclear. The CDR3 is made up of 13 amino acids. V lost 2 bases to trimming and J lost 7 bases, with 9 bases between them. Per the germline V gene, CDR1 is MDHEN and CDR2 is SYDVKM. The chain's CDR3 is CASSLGQFQPQHF. CDR3 bases: TGTGCCAGCAGTTTAGGGCAGTTCCAGCCCCAGCATTTT.

Here the CDR3 reads CSVGTGQDTEAFF. In DNA form, the CDR3 reads TGCAGCGTTGGGACAGGTCAAGACACTGAAGCTTTCTTT. The chain combines TRBV29-1 with TRBJ1-1, with 7 bases identical to TRBD1. The V segment lost 4 bases and the J segment 3 bases; nucleotides outside the gene matches: 5. From germline, CDR1 is SQVTM and CDR2 ANQGSEA. This CDR3 is 13 amino acids long.